Listed below are T cell receptor beta chains from one sample, sequenced in a study of T cells in Graves' hyperthyroidism and ophthalmopathy. Via MiXCR, TCRdb re-called the multiplex PCR reads, giving one row per CDR3 protein. This table has about 370,000 distinct CDR3 sequences, approximately 16% appearing once. Sequenced input: blood. The receptors come from a woman aged 55-70 years with Graves' ophthalmopathy. Each CDR3 is given with its conserved first and last residue. The order of the fields is V gene, clone size, CDR3 protein. Clone size is given for some rows only: seen once, a few or many times, or a class if the clone is expanded.

TRBV14,many,CASSQLIGRDNEQFF
TRBV3-1,once,CASSQGQGAGETQYF
TRBV18,many,CASSPQGANQPQHF
TRBV7-2,few,CASSQELAGNRYEQYF
TRBV5-6,few,CASNPTSGKETQYF
TRBV20-1,many,CSGREQETQYF
TRBV4-1,.,CASSQASSNQPQHF
TRBV19,few,CASSRAVATGELFF
TRBV12-3/TRBV12-4,many,CASSTVGDQPQHF
TRBV12-3/TRBV12-4,.,CASSFRVGTNEKLFF
TRBV7-8,many,CASSSGAGGRNNEQFF
TRBV24-1,.,CATSEAGSKPRTQYF
TRBV7-2,.,CASSLVHWSREATGELFF
TRBV11-2,many,CASSRWIDNEQFF
TRBV18,many,CASSPSGSLNEQFF
TRBV4-1,.,CASSQDGGGFYGYTF
TRBV30,many,CAWSRQGANTEAFF
TRBV20-1,once,CSAQTPGTGETQHF
TRBV5-1,many,CASSFGTSVTDTQYF
TRBV3-1,many,CASSQDTSGRTSYF
TRBV19,few,CASSARLAGGGNEQFF
TRBV15,many,CATSRDRGIGSPLHF
TRBV7-2,many,CASSLELNYEQYF
TRBV11-3,many,CASSPRTGRNTEAFF
TRBV20-1,.,CSARDPGASGICNEQFF
TRBV6-2/TRBV6-3,many,CASSGRWELNNEQFF
TRBV6-1,many,CASSFTGVPNSPLHF
TRBV11-2,many,CASSPELTDTQYF
TRBV6-1,.,CASTKPGSYEQYF
TRBV20-1,.,CSARDVRRSQETQYF
TRBV20-1,many,CSAPKGPNIQYF
TRBV20-1,few,CSASQGDEQYF
TRBV25-1,many,CASSEYGRRDTRETQYF
TRBV7-8,many,CASSLEGEGGLFEYEQYF
TRBV11-2,many,CASSPYRPPTDTQYF
TRBV7-3,.,CASSHTGWEETQYF
TRBV7-9,many,CASSSAGTGENEQYF
TRBV7-9,few,CASTRTGGPEAFF
TRBV6-1,many,CASSRQGKNTEAFF
TRBV7-9,.,CASSLSGREGLWDEQFF
TRBV3-1,.,CASSRRTSGDTQYF